This TCR beta chain was captured in a study of shared clonotypes between healthy human individuals. As to this clone: Its matching antigen is unknown.

Germline trimming cut 6 bases from V and 6 bases from J; bases unmatched to any gene: 9. The CDR3 contains 14 residues. Per the germline V gene, CDR1 is SGHTS and CDR2 is YDEGEE. Some clones are missing from TCRdb's copy, which holds only in-frame ones; the method was immunoSEQ multiplex PCR. This sample has 1.5 million to 1.9 million clones, with under 99% found just once. Findings and caveats of the study: Inspection by rarefaction showed sorted-subset sequencing to be incomplete despite large depth. Sharing across four donors was highest in naive CD4 (roughly 5%) and lowest in memory CD8 (approximately 0.4%).

Donors had no recently reported acute infections or vaccinations and were HIV-negative. The rearrangement joins TRBV5-8 to TRBJ1-5; 7 nucleotides line up with TRBD1. Material: naive CD4+ T cells sorted from blood. Subset described: CD45RA+ positively selected. The TCR comes from a young man in good health. CDR3 nucleotide sequence: TGTGCCAGCATGACAGGGAATCGGGGTCAGCCCCAGCATTTT. Protein product: CASMTGNRGQPQHF.